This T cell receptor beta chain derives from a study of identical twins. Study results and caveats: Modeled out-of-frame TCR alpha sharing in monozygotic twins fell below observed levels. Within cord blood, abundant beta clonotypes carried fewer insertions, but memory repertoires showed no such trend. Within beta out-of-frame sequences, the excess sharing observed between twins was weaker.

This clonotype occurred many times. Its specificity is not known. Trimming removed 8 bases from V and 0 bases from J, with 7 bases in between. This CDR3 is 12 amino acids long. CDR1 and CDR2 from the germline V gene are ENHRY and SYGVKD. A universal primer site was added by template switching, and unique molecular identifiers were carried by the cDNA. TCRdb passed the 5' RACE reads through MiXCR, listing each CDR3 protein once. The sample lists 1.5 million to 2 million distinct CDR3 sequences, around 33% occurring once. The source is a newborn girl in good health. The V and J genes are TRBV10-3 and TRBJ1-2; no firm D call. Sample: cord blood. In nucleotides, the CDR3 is TGTGCCATCGGCCGGGCTAACTATGGCTACACCTTC. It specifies CAIGRANYGYTF.